Each of the 16 T cell receptor beta chains below was sequenced from the same sample in a study of T cell responses to AZD1222 COVID-19 vaccine. Profiled with immunoSEQ multiplex PCR; TCRdb holds only in-frame clones, not every one. The sample lists some 130,000 clones, roughly 90% occurring once. The sequencing used peripheral blood, collected 28 days after the second AZD1222 dose. Receptor source: an adult who received the AZD1222 COVID-19 vaccine.

V and J are TRBV10-3 and TRBJ1-2; D gene uncertain. The CDR3 extends over 11 amino acids. V lost 10 bases and J lost 6, with 12 bases in between. Germline CDR1 reads ENHRY; CDR2 reads SYGVKD. Here the CDR3 DNA reads TGTGCCACTTTCGGTACAGATGGCTACACCTTC. As protein: CATFGTDGYTF.

The chain links TRBV18 to TRBJ2-7; 12 nucleotides align to TRBD1. The CDR3 length is 14 residues. Germline V gene data show CDR1 as KGHSH and CDR2 as LQKENI. The trim removed 4 bases at V and 7 bases at J, leaving 5 bases unmatched. In DNA form, the CDR3 reads TGTGCCAGCTCACGGGGACAGGGGGCGATGGAGCAGTACTTC. Amino acid sequence: CASSRGQGAMEQYF.

Only one count was recorded for this clone. The J gene is TRBJ2-4, the V gene TRBV19; D is ambiguous. CDR1 and CDR2 (germline): LNHDA, SQIVND (reference sequence). V was trimmed by 3 bases and J by 0 bases, leaving 9 bases between them. The CDR3 spans 15 residues. The chain's CDR3 is CASSIAGLAKNIQYF. For the CDR3, the DNA is TGTGCCAGTAGTATTGCCGGGCTAGCCAAAAACATTCAGTACTTC.

The chain carries TRBV15 and TRBJ1-2; 7 positions agree with TRBD1. V was pared by 0 bases and J by 4 bases, with 8 bases of the junction left unmatched. Germline V gives CDR1 LNHNV, CDR2 YYDKDF (reference sequence). This CDR3 is 16 amino acids long. This chain's CDR3 is CATSRELTGTAYGYTF. As DNA, the CDR3 is TGTGCCACCAGCAGAGAACTCACCGGGACAGCCTATGGCTACACCTTC.

V is TRBV9 and J is TRBJ2-1, with 8 nucleotides matching TRBD2. Germline-derived CDR1 and CDR2 are SGDLS and YYNGEE. Germline trimming cut 5 bases from V and 7 bases from J; bases unmatched to any gene: 11. The CDR3 has 15 amino acids. The CDR3: CASRGIAGWSNEQFF. Written as DNA, the CDR3 is TGTGCCAGCAGGGGGATAGCGGGGTGGTCTAATGAGCAGTTCTTC.

J is TRBJ2-7 and V is TRBV7-9; the match to TRBD1 covers 10 bases. Per the germline V gene, CDR1 is SEHNR and CDR2 is FQNEAQ (reference sequence). V trimming: 5 bases; J trimming: 6 bases; junction bases outside the gene matches: 10. The length of the CDR3 is 15 residues. As DNA, the CDR3 is TGTGCCAGCAGCCTACGACAGGGGGCCTACTCCGAGCAGTACTTC. Protein sequence: CASSLRQGAYSEQYF.

About this clone itself: At one of its ends the junction is not consistent with the germline gene, which may arise from a read error. V and J are TRBV19 and TRBJ2-3; 8 positions match TRBD2. From germline, CDR1 is LNHDA and CDR2 SQIVND (reference sequence). CDR3 size: 13 residues. As DNA, the CDR3 is TGTGGCAGTGCGGGAGGCCTGACAGATACGCAGTATTTT. It translates to CGSAGGLTDTQYF. Variable domain in full (rest from reference TRBV19 and TRBJ2-3): DGGITQSPKYLFRKEGQNVTLSCEQNLNHDAMYWYRQDPGQGLRLIYYSQIVNDFQKGDIAEGYSVSREKKESFPLTVTSAQKNPTAFYLCGSAGGLTDTQYFGPGTRLTVL.

This clone has just one count. The rearrangement uses TRBV2 and TRBJ1-1; 12 bases map to TRBD1. The V gene's germline CDR1 is SNHLY and CDR2 FYNNEI. V was clipped by 6 bases and J by 2 bases; unmatched bases: 7. The CDR3 runs to 16 residues. The CDR3 is CASRGGQGAGNTEAFF. DNA of the CDR3: TGTGCCAGCAGGGGGGGACAGGGGGCTGGAAACACTGAAGCTTTCTTT.

The CDR3 loop reads CASTAGDSWQYF. DNA for the CDR3: TGTGCCAGCACCGCCGGGGACTCATGGCAGTACTTC. This sequence joins TRBV7-2 and TRBJ2-7, with D tentatively TRBD2 (6 bases). CDR1 is SGHTA and CDR2 is FQGNSA in the germline V gene. The V end lost 7 bases, the J end lost 9 bases, and 16 bases lay between the germline ends. CDR3 length equals 12 residues. Complete variable domain (other parts from reference TRBV7-2 and TRBJ2-7): GAGVSQSPSNKVTEKGKDVELRCDPISGHTALYWYRQSLGQGLEFLIYFQGNSAPDKSGLPSDRFSAERTGGSVSTLTIQRTQQEDSAVYLCASTAGDSWQYFGPGTRLTVT.

Here the CDR3 reads CASSALGVNTEAFF. The CDR3 DNA follows: TGTGCCAGCAGCGCTCTGGGGGTGAACACTGAAGCTTTCTTT. The chain carries TRBV14 and TRBJ1-1; D possibly corresponds to TRBD1 (5 bases). The CDR3 totals 14 residues. V lost 5 bases to trimming and J lost 0 bases, with 10 bases between them. CDR1 and CDR2 (germline): SGHDN, FVKESK.

The count of this clone is one. The V call is TRBV19, the J call TRBJ1-5, with D perhaps TRBD1 (6 bases). Germline V lookup: CDR1 LNHDA, CDR2 SQIVND (reference sequence). Trimming removed 5 bases from V and 7 bases from J, with 18 bases in between. This CDR3 region has 15 residues. This CDR3 is CASSLHRVPKQPQHF. For the CDR3, the DNA is TGTGCCAGTAGTCTACACAGGGTTCCTAAACAGCCCCAGCATTTT. Using reference TRBV19 and TRBJ1-5 for the parts outside the CDR3, the full variable domain is DGGITQSPKYLFRKEGQNVTLSCEQNLNHDAMYWYRQDPGQGLRLIYYSQIVNDFQKGDIAEGYSVSREKKESFPLTVTSAQKNPTAFYLCASSLHRVPKQPQHFGDGTRLSIL.

The CDR3 loop reads CASSLTGPYNSPLHF. The CDR3 coding sequence is TGTGCCAGCAGCTTAACCGGACCCTATAATTCACCCCTCCACTTT. The chain combines TRBV7-9 with TRBJ1-6; unclear D gene. The CDR3 contains 15 residues. Germline V gene lookup returns CDR1 SEHNR and CDR2 FQNEAQ (reference sequence). The ends were cut back, 2 bases at V and 2 bases at J, with 7 bases in the middle.

CDR3 bases: TGTGCCAGCAGTTACTCCGACAGGGAGCCCCAGCATTTT. Amino acids: CASSYSDREPQHF. This sequence joins TRBV6-5 and TRBJ1-5; 7 bases agree with TRBD1. This CDR3 spans 13 amino acids. Trimming removed 0 bases from V and 8 bases from J; junction bases left unmatched: 1. The germline V gene has CDR1 MNHEY and CDR2 SVGAGI.

The rearrangement joins TRBV7-2 to TRBJ1-5; no clear D. The germline V gene encodes CDR1 SGHTA and CDR2 FQGNSA. V was pared by 2 bases and J by 7 bases, with 6 bases between. This CDR3 has 12 residues. CDR3 protein: CASSLLGQPQHF. CDR3 nucleotides: TGTGCCAGCAGCTTACTTGGCCAGCCCCAGCATTTT.

V is TRBV28 and J is TRBJ1-3; 9 bases line up with TRBD1. The trim removed 8 bases at V and 0 bases at J, leaving 2 bases unmatched. The CDR3 runs 14 residues. Germline-derived CDR1 and CDR2 are MDHEN and SYDVKM. Here the CDR3 reads CASLGQGSGNTIYF. In DNA, the CDR3 is TGTGCCAGCTTGGGACAGGGCTCTGGAAACACCATATATTTT.

In DNA form, the CDR3 reads TGTGCCACCAGCCCCGGGACAGGGTCCTACAATGAGCAGTTCTTC. It encodes CATSPGTGSYNEQFF. The rearrangement uses TRBV10-3 and TRBJ2-1; TRBD1 matches 9 bases. V lost 10 bases to trimming and J lost 1 base; unmatched junction nucleotides: 8. The CDR3 covers 15 residues. Germline V gene data show CDR1 as ENHRY and CDR2 as SYGVKD.